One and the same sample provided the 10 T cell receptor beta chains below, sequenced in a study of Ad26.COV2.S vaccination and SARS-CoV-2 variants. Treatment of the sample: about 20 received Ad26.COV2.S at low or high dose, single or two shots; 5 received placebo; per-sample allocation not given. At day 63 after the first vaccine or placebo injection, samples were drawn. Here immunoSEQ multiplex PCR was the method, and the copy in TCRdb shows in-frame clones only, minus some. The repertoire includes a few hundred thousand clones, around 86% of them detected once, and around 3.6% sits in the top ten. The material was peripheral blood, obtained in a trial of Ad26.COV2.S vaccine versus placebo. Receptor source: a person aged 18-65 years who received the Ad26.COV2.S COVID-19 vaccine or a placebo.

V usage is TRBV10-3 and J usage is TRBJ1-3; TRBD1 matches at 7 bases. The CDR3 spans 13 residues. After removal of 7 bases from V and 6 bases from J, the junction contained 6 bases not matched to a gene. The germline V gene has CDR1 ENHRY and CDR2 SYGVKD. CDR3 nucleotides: TGTGCCATCACCTCGGGACAGCAAAACACCATATATTTT. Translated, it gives CAITSGQQNTIYF.

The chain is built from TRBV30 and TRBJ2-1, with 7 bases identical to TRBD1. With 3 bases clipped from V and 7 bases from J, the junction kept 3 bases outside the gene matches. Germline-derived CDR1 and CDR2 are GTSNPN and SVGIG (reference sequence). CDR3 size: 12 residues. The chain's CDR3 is CAWRLQGNEQFF. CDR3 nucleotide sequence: TGTGCCTGGAGGCTACAGGGGAATGAGCAGTTCTTC.

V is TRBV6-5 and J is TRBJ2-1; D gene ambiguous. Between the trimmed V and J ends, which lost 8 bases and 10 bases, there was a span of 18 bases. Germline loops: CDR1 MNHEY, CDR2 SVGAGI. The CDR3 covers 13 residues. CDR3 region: CASPGRRIYEQFF. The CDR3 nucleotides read TGTGCCAGCCCGGGTAGGAGAATCTACGAGCAGTTCTTC.

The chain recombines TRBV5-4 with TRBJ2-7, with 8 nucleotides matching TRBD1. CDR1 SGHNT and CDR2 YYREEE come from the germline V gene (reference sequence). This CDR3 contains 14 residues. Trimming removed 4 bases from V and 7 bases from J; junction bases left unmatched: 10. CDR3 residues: CASSLDRGDREQYF. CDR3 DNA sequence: TGTGCCAGCAGCCTCGACAGGGGCGACAGGGAGCAGTACTTC.

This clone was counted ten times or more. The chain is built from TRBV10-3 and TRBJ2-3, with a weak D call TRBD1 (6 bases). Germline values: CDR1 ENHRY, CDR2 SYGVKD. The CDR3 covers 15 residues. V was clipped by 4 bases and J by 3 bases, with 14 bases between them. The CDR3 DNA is TGTGCCATCAGTGTTCAGGACAGTGGGACAGATACGCAGTATTTT. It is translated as CAISVQDSGTDTQYF.

The chain's CDR3 is CASSPPSGGPSPHEQYF. The CDR3 bases are TGCGCCAGCAGCCCGCCTAGCGGGGGGCCCTCTCCCCACGAGCAGTACTTC. The V gene is TRBV4-3, the J gene TRBJ2-7; 11 bases are a match to TRBD2. Germline V lookup: CDR1 LGHNA, CDR2 YSLEER. This CDR3 has 17 residues. Trimming took 4 bases from V and 5 from J; bases not matched to a gene: 13.

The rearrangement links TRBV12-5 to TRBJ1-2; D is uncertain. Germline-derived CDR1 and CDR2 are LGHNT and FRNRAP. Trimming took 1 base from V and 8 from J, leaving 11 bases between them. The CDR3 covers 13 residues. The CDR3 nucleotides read TGTGCTAGTGGTTTGGCTCATCCAGGAGGCTACACCTTC. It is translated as CASGLAHPGGYTF.

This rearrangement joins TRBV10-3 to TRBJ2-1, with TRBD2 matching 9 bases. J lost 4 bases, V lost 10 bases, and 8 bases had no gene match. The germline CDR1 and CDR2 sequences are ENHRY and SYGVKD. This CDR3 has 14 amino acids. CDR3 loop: CATILAGRYNEQFF. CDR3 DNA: TGTGCCACCATTCTAGCGGGGAGATACAATGAGCAGTTCTTC.

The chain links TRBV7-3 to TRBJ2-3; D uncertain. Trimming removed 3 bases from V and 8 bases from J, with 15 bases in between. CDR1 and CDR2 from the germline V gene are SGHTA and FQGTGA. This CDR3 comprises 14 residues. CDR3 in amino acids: CASSLDQAGGTQYF. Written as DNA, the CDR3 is TGTGCCAGCAGCTTGGACCAGGCAGGCGGTACGCAGTATTTT. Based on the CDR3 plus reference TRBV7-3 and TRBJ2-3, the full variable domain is GAGVSQTPSNKVTEKGKYVELRCDPISGHTALYWYRQSLGQGPEFLIYFQGTGAADDSGLPNDRFFAVRPEGSVSTLKIQRTERGDSAVYLCASSLDQAGGTQYFGPGTRLTVL.

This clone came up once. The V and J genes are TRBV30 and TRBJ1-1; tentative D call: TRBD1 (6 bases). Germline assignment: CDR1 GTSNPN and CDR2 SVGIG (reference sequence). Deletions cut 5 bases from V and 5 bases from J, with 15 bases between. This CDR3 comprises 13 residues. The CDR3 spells CAWEQGIRTEAFF. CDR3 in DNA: TGTGCCTGGGAACAGGGAATTCGGACTGAAGCTTTCTTT.